Sequencing of this T cell receptor (beta chain) was carried out in a study of blood T cell repertoires in COVID-19. The CDR3 totals 11 residues. How the authors handled the data: Reference gene primers were amplified, and this amplification served to estimate nucleated cell counts. Libraries were prepared by immunoSEQ multiplex PCR; TCRdb keeps only in-frame clonotypes and omits some of them. V, J and clone size are those of that table, while D and trimming were read from the DNA. The sample contains approximately 100,000 clones, about 90% of which appear only once. Sequencing was performed on peripheral blood. This TCR was recovered from a man aged 45-65 years with acute or convalescent COVID-19. The chain uses TRBV21-1 and TRBJ1-2; the table's D call, TRBD1, has no DNA check behind it. TRBV21-1 is assigned pseudogene status. Here the CDR3 DNA reads TGTGCCAGGAGAACAGGGGCAGGCTACACCTTC. Translating gives CARRTGAGYTF.